This record concerns one TCR beta chain sequence. In the original workflow: Reference gene primer amplification gave nucleated cell count estimates. Data came from immunoSEQ multiplex PCR; TCRdb stores just in-frame clones and leaves some out. V, J and clone size were drawn from that table, and D and trimming were deduced from the DNA. The sample has 350,000 to 500,000 clones, 70% to 90% seen once. Germline CDR1 SGHRS, CDR2 YFSETQ. The V segment lost 4 bases and the J segment 5 bases; nucleotides outside the gene matches: 9. There are 16 residues in the CDR3. The data were obtained in a study of blood T cell repertoires in COVID-19. Study-wide background: Italy, Spain and the United States were the sources of the convalescent and acute COVID-19 samples.

The TCR sequence derives from a man aged 18 to 35 with COVID-19, enrolled during active disease. The chain carries TRBV5-1 and TRBJ2-3, with 11 nucleotides matching TRBD1. The specimen was peripheral blood. The CDR3 loop reads CASSPGQGALVDTQYF. In DNA form, the CDR3 reads TGCGCCAGCAGCCCAGGACAGGGGGCGCTTGTAGATACGCAGTATTTT.